This is a list of T cell receptor beta chains from one sample in a study of regulatory T cells in long-lasting Graves disease. TCRdb re-called the multiplex PCR reads with MiXCR, one entry per CDR3 protein. The sample records around 240,000 distinct CDR3 sequences, more than 15% being singletons. The same sample was also used in a study of T cells in Graves' hyperthyroidism and ophthalmopathy.

The sequences come from peripheral blood mononuclear cells (PBMCs), collected at new diagnosis, from a patient treated with antithyroid drugs. Receptors were obtained from a woman in her 30s with Graves disease. Each CDR3 is given with its conserved first and last residue. D genes are given only for firm matches. Clone size is not always given. Where it is, it says once, few, many or a class for expanded clones.

TRBJ2-7,TRBV7-9,TRBD1,many,TGTGCCAGCAGCCATTATGGGACAGGGGGGGGCCCGACCCACGAGCAGTACTTC,CASSHYGTGGGPTHEQYF
TRBJ1-5,TRBV12-3/TRBV12-4,-,-,TGTGCCAGCAAACCCAGTCTGAGTCGGCCCCAGCATTTT,CASKPSLSRPQHF
TRBJ1-1,TRBV9,-,many,TGTGCCAGCAGCGTAGGTTGGGGCACTGAAGCTTTCTTT,CASSVGWGTEAFF
TRBJ2-7,TRBV7-9,TRBD1,many,TGCGCCAGCAGCTTGGGGACAGCTCCCAGCGAGCAGTACTTC,CASSLGTAPSEQYF
TRBJ1-6,TRBV18,-,few,TGTGCCAGCTCCCAGGGCCCGTTCCAGGGGAATTCACCCCTCCACTTT,CASSQGPFQGNSPLHF
TRBJ1-5,TRBV2,TRBD1,many,TGTGCCAGCAGTGAACCTGGGACAGGGGGCGGTCAGCCCCAGCATTTT,CASSEPGTGGGQPQHF
TRBJ1-1,TRBV18,TRBD1,-,TGTGCCAGCTCACGAGGACAGGGGGCAGGCACTGAAGCTTTCTTT,CASSRGQGAGTEAFF
TRBJ1-5,TRBV12-3/TRBV12-4,TRBD1,-,TGTGCCAGCAGTCATCTCGACAGGGTCCTAAATAGCAATCAGCCCCAGCATTTT,CASSHLDRVLNSNQPQHF
TRBJ1-1,TRBV5-1,-,-,TGCGCCAGCAGCTTGGGAGGGACTTACACGACTGAAGCTTTCTTT,CASSLGGTYTTEAFF
TRBJ1-6,TRBV27,-,many,TGTGCCAGCAGTTTAGAGGGCCTGGGGCGCTCACCCCTCCACTTT,CASSLEGLGRSPLHF
TRBJ1-1,TRBV25-1,-,few,TGTGCCAGCAGTCATCTTGGCACTGAAGCTTTCTTT,CASSHLGTEAFF
TRBJ2-2,TRBV5-8,-,many,TGTGCCAGCAGCCGGACAGTACTCGGGGAGCTGTTTTTT,CASSRTVLGELFF
TRBJ2-7,TRBV5-5,-,many,TGTGCCAGCAGCTTGGAAGGCTTCGACGAGCAGTACTTC,CASSLEGFDEQYF
TRBJ2-1,TRBV19,-,-,TGTGCCAGTAGTATGCTGAGGTTAAACAATGAGCAGTTCTTC,CASSMLRLNNEQFF
TRBJ1-2,TRBV11-1,TRBD1,many,TGTGCCAGCAGCTTCGGACAGGACTATGGCTACACCTTC,CASSFGQDYGYTF
TRBJ2-6,TRBV4-1,TRBD2,many,TGTGCCAGCAGCCAAGGGGAGGGACCCTCTGGGGCCAACGTCCTGACTTTC,CASSQGEGPSGANVLTF
TRBJ1-2,TRBV7-2,-,few,TGTGCCAGCAGCCGTGTCGGGGATACTAACTATGGCTACACCTTC,CASSRVGDTNYGYTF
TRBJ1-5,TRBV18,-,many,TGTGCCAGCTCACCCGACGCAGGCCCTCAGCCCCAGCATTTT,CASSPDAGPQPQHF
TRBJ2-1,TRBV10-3,TRBD2,-,TGTGCCATCGCGATGGGACTAGCGGCCGACAATGAGCAGTTCTTC,CAIAMGLAADNEQFF
TRBJ2-2,TRBV7-9,-,-,TGTGCCAGCAGTTATCTAGCGACCGGGGAGCTGTTTTTT,CASSYLATGELFF
TRBJ2-3,TRBV6-2/TRBV6-3,TRBD2,many,TGTGCCAGCAGTTGGGGCGGGGGGGCCAATGCAGATACGCAGTATTTT,CASSWGGGANADTQYF
TRBJ1-4,TRBV6-2/TRBV6-3,-,-,TGTGCCAGCAGTTACTCCATAGGCGGGGGCGAGGCAACTAATGAAAAACTGTTTTTT,CASSYSIGGGEATNEKLFF
TRBJ2-7,TRBV4-1,TRBD1,-,TGCGCCAGCAGCCAAGGGGGACCGAGACAGGGGGGATACGAGCAGTACTTC,CASSQGGPRQGGYEQYF
TRBJ2-3,TRBV13,-,many,TGTGCCAGCAGCTCCTTCACAGATACGCAGTATTTT,CASSSFTDTQYF
TRBJ1-5,TRBV7-8,TRBD1,-,TGTGCCAGCGCGGGAAGGGACAGGCAGGGTCAGCCCCAGCATTTT,CASAGRDRQGQPQHF
TRBJ1-6,TRBV20-1,TRBD1,many,TGCAGTGCTAGAGGTCGGGACAGGGGACCGAATTCACCCCTCCACTTT,CSARGRDRGPNSPLHF
TRBJ1-4,TRBV7-9,-,many,TGTGCCAGCAGCCATCCGGGGGTCAATGAAAAACTGTTTTTT,CASSHPGVNEKLFF
TRBJ1-2,TRBV12-3/TRBV12-4,-,many,TGTGCCAGCAGTTTTCGCAGGGCCTCCTATGGCTACACCTTC,CASSFRRASYGYTF
TRBJ2-1,TRBV12-3/TRBV12-4,-,many,TGTGCCAGCAGTTTTGAAGTGGGTGGCTACAATGAGCAGTTCTTC,CASSFEVGGYNEQFF
TRBJ1-6,TRBV9,-,many,TGTGCCAGCAGCCCGGACCTGCGAGGGGATTCACCCCTCCACTTT,CASSPDLRGDSPLHF
TRBJ2-5,TRBV14,TRBD2,-,TGTGCCAGCAGCCCACTAGCGGGGCCGGGAGAGACCCAGTACTTC,CASSPLAGPGETQYF
TRBJ2-7,TRBV27,-,many,TGTGCCAGCAGTTGGGGAAGCTCCTACGAGCAGTACTTC,CASSWGSSYEQYF
TRBJ2-7,TRBV7-8,-,-,TGTGCCAGCAGCTCTCCAGTGGGGGCCTACTACGAGCAGTACTTC,CASSSPVGAYYEQYF
TRBJ1-4,TRBV5-1,-,many,TGCGCCAGCAGCTTGGATCGCGTCAGCGCGGCCTTTAATGAAAAACTGTTTTTT,CASSLDRVSAAFNEKLFF
TRBJ1-1,TRBV18,TRBD1,many,TGTGCCAGCTCACGACAGGGTGACGAAGCTTTCTTT,CASSRQGDEAFF
TRBJ2-5,TRBV20-1,-,many,TGCAGTGCTAGTGCGGCCCCTAAAGAGACCCAGTACTTC,CSASAAPKETQYF
TRBJ1-2,TRBV2,TRBD1,many,TGTGCCAGCGCCGGGACAGGGTATGGCTACACCTTC,CASAGTGYGYTF
TRBJ1-1,TRBV11-2,-,many,TGTGCCAGCAGCTTAATCGGTACCAGGAACACTGAAGCTTTCTTT,CASSLIGTRNTEAFF
TRBJ2-1,TRBV7-9,TRBD2,-,TGTGCCAGCAGAGGGACTAGCGGAAGCTCCTACAATGAGCAGTTCTTC,CASRGTSGSSYNEQFF
TRBJ1-2,TRBV12-5,-,few,TGTGCTAGTGGTTTGACGGGGGGAAGTTCAGGATCCGGCTACACCTTC,CASGLTGGSSGSGYTF
TRBJ1-6,TRBV12-3/TRBV12-4,-,-,TGTGCCAGCAGTTCGTTGGGGGGTCGCAGCTACCACTTT,CASSSLGGRSYHF
TRBJ2-5,TRBV20-1,-,many,TGCAGTGCTAGGACAGTGCCGGGCGGGGACCGTCTAGAGACCCAGTACTTC,CSARTVPGGDRLETQYF
TRBJ2-7,TRBV12-3/TRBV12-4,-,-,TGTGCCAGCAGTTTCTCCCGTACCTACGAGCAGTACTTC,CASSFSRTYEQYF
TRBJ2-3,TRBV6-1,TRBD2,many,TGTGCCAGCAGCCAACAAGCAAGCGGGGTCACAGATACGCAGTATTTT,CASSQQASGVTDTQYF
TRBJ1-2,TRBV6-5,TRBD1,many,TGTGCCAGCAGTTACGCCCGTCGGACAGGGGATGGCTACACCTTC,CASSYARRTGDGYTF
TRBJ2-6,TRBV5-1,TRBD1,many,TGCGCCAGCAGCTTGGGAGCCGGGACAGGGACCTCTGGGGCCAACGTCCTGACTTTC,CASSLGAGTGTSGANVLTF
TRBJ2-7,TRBV6-1,-,many,TGTGCCAGCAGGGGTGAGGGGTACTCCGAGCAGTACTTC,CASRGEGYSEQYF
TRBJ1-6,TRBV19,-,-,TGTGCCAGTAAGGTTGGCAGCAACTCCTATAATTCACCCCTCCACTTT,CASKVGSNSYNSPLHF
TRBJ2-7,TRBV27,-,many,TGTGCCAGCAAGGGTGCCTACGAGCAGTACTTC,CASKGAYEQYF
TRBJ1-3,TRBV12-3/TRBV12-4,-,many,TGTGCCAGCAGTGTTCTGGGAAACACCATATATTTT,CASSVLGNTIYF
TRBJ1-5,TRBV20-1,-,many,TGCAGTGCTAGAGATATGGAGAATCAGCCCCAGCATTTT,CSARDMENQPQHF
TRBJ1-1,TRBV29-1,-,few,TGCAGCGTGACGACAGGGAACACTGAAGCTTTCTTT,CSVTTGNTEAFF
TRBJ2-5,TRBV20-1,-,many,TGCAGTGCTAGAGATGGAGTTTGGGGGGCGGAGACCCAGTACTTC,CSARDGVWGAETQYF
TRBJ1-6,TRBV6-1,-,-,TGTGCCAGCAGTGAGTACGCTCCCAGCTCCTATAATTCACCCCTCCACTTT,CASSEYAPSSYNSPLHF
TRBJ1-2,TRBV4-1,TRBD1,many,TGCGCCAGCAGCCAAGAACAATCCGGGACAGGTCGGTCGTATGGCTACACCTTC,CASSQEQSGTGRSYGYTF
TRBJ1-1,TRBV19,-,many,TGTGCCAGTAGTAGGGGCACGGACACTGAAGCTTTCTTT,CASSRGTDTEAFF